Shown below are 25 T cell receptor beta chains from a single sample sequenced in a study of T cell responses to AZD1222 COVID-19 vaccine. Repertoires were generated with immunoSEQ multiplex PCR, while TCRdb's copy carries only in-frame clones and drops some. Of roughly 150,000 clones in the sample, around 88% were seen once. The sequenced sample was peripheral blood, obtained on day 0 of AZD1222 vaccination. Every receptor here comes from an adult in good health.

Here the CDR3 reads CASSRQGAPNYGYTF. The CDR3 region has the DNA TGTGCCAGCAGCCGACAGGGGGCTCCTAACTATGGCTACACCTTC. The chain employs TRBV2 and TRBJ1-2; 10 bases map to TRBD1. Germline-derived CDR1 and CDR2 are SNHLY and FYNNEI. The CDR3 consists of 15 residues. V gave up 6 bases and J gave up 0 bases; unmatched junction bases: 4.

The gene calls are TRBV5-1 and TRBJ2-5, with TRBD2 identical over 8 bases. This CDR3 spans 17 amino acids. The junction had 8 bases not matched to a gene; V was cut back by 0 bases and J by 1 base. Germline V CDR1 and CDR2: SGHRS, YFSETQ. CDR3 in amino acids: CASSLGLTSGPQETQYF. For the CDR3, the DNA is TGCGCCAGCAGCTTGGGCCTCACTAGCGGCCCCCAAGAGACCCAGTACTTC. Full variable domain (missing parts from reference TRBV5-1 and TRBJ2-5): KAGVTQTPRYLIKTRGQQVTLSCSPISGHRSVSWYQQTPGQGLQFLFEYFSETQRNKGNFPGRFSGRQFSNSRSEMNVSTLELGDSALYLCASSLGLTSGPQETQYFGPGTRLLVL.

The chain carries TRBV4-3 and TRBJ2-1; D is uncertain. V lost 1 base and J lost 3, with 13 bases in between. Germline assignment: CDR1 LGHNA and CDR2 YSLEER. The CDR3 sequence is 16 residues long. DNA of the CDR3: TGCGCCAGCAGCCAAGGGTTTTTAGTCGGCTACAATGAGCAGTTCTTC. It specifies CASSQGFLVGYNEQFF.

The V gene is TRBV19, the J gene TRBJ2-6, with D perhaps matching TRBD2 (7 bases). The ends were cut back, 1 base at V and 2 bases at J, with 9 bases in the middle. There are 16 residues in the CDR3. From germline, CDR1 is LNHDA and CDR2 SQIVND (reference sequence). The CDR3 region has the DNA TGTGCCAGTAGTATAGCGGGGGGCACTGGGGCCAACGTCCTGACTTTC. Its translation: CASSIAGGTGANVLTF.

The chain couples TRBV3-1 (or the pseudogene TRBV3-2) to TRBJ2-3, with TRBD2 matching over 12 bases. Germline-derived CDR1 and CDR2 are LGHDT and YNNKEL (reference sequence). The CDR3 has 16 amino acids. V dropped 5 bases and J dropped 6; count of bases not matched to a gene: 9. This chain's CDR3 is CASSAPSGRAGDTQYF. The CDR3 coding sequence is TGTGCCAGCAGCGCCCCTAGCGGGAGGGCAGGGGATACGCAGTATTTT.

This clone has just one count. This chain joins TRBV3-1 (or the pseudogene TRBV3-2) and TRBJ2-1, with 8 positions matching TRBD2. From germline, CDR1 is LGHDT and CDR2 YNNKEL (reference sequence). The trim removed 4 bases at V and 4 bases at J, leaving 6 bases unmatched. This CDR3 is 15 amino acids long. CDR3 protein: CASSPSSGGYNEQFF. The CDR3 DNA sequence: TGTGCCAGCAGCCCCTCAAGCGGGGGTTACAATGAGCAGTTCTTC.

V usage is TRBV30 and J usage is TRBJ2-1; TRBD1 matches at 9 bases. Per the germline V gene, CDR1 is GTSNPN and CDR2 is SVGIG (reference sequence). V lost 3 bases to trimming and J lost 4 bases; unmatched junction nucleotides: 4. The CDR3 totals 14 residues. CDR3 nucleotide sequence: TGTGCCTGGAGAGGACAGGGGAAATACAATGAGCAGTTCTTC. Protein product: CAWRGQGKYNEQFF. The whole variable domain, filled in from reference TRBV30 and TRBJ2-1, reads SQTIHQWPATLVQPVGSPLSLECTVEGTSNPNLYWYRQAAGRGLQLLFYSVGIGQISSEVPQNLSASRPQDRQFILSSKKLLLSDSGFYLCAWRGQGKYNEQFFGPGTRLTVL.

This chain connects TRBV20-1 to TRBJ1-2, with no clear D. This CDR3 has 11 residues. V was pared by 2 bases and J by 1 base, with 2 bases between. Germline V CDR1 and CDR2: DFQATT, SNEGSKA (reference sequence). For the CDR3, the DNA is TGCAGTGCTAGAAATAACTATGGCTACACCTTC. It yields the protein CSARNNYGYTF.

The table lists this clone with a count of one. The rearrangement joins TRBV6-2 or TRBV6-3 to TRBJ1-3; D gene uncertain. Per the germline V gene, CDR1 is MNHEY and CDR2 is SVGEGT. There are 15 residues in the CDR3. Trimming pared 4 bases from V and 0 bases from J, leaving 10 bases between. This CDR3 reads CASSSDGYSGNTIYF. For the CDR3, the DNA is TGTGCCAGCAGTTCCGACGGTTACTCTGGAAACACCATATATTTT.

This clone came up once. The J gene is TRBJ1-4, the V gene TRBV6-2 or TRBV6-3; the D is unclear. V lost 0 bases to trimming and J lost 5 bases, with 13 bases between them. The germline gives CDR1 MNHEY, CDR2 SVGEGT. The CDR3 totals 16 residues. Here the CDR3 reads CASSYSPGRANEKLFF. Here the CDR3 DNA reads TGTGCCAGCAGTTACTCTCCGGGGAGGGCCAATGAAAAACTGTTTTTT.

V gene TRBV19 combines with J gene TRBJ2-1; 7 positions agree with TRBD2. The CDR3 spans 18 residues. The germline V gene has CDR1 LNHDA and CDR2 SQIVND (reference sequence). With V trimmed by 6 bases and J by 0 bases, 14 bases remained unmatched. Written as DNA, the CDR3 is TGTGCCAGTAGCACTCGCATCCCGGGCGGGAGCTCCTACAATGAGCAGTTCTTC. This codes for CASSTRIPGGSSYNEQFF.

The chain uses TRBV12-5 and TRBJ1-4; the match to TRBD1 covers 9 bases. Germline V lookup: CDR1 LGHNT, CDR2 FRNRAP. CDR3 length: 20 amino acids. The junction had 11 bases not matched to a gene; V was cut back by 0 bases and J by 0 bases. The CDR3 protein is CASGLVPKDRGGATNEKLFF. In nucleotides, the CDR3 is TGTGCTAGTGGTTTGGTACCGAAGGACAGGGGAGGCGCAACTAATGAAAAACTGTTTTTT.

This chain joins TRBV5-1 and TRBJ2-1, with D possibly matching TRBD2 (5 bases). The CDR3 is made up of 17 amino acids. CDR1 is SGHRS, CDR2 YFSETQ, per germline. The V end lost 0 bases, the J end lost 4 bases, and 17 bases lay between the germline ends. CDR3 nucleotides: TGCGCCAGCAGCTTGGTTTTGGCTAGCCAGAGATACAATGAGCAGTTCTTC. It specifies CASSLVLASQRYNEQFF. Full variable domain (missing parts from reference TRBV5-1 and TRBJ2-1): KAGVTQTPRYLIKTRGQQVTLSCSPISGHRSVSWYQQTPGQGLQFLFEYFSETQRNKGNFPGRFSGRQFSNSRSEMNVSTLELGDSALYLCASSLVLASQRYNEQFFGPGTRLTVL.

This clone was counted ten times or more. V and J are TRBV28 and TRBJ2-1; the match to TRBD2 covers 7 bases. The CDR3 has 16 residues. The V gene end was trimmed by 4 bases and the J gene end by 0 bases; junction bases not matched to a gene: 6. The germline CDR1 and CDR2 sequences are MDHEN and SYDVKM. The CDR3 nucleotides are TGTGCCAGCAGTTCCCCTAGCGGCAGCTCCTACAATGAGCAGTTCTTC. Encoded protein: CASSSPSGSSYNEQFF. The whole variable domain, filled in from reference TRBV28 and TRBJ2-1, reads DVKVTQSSRYLVKRTGEKVFLECVQDMDHENMFWYRQDPGLGLRLIYFSYDVKMKEKGDIPEGYSVSREKKERFSLILESASTNQTSMYLCASSSPSGSSYNEQFFGPGTRLTVL.

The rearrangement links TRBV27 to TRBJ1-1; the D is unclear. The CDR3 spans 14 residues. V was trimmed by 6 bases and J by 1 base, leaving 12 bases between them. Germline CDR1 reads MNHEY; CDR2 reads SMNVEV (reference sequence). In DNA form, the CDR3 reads TGTGCCAGCAGGATGATTACAGCGAACACTGAAGCTTTCTTT. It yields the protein CASRMITANTEAFF.

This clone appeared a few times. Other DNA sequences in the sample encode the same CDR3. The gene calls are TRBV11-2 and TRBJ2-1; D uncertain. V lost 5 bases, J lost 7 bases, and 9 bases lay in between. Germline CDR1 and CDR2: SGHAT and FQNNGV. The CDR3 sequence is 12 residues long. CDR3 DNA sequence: TGTGCCAGCAGCCGTACCAGGAATGAGCAGTTCTTC. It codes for CASSRTRNEQFF. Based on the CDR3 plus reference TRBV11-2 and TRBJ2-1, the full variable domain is EAGVAQSPRYKIIEKRQSVAFWCNPISGHATLYWYQQILGQGPKLLIQFQNNGVVDDSQLPKDRFSAERLKGVDSTLKIQPAKLEDSAVYLCASSRTRNEQFFGPGTRLTVL.

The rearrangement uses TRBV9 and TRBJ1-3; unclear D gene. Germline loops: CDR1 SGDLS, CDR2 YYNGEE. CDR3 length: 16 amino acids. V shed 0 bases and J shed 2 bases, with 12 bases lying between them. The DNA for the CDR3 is TGTGCCAGCAGCGTAGAGACGACCCTTCCTGGAAACACCATATATTTT. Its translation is CASSVETTLPGNTIYF.

The CDR3 sequence is CASSGDRVGSTEAFF. CDR3 DNA sequence: TGTGCCAGCAGCGGAGACAGGGTAGGAAGTACTGAAGCTTTCTTT. This chain uses TRBV11-2 with TRBJ1-1, with 7 bases aligning to TRBD1. Germline CDR1 and CDR2: SGHAT and FQNNGV. The V gene end was trimmed by 5 bases and the J gene end by 5 bases; junction bases not matched to a gene: 11. The CDR3 consists of 15 residues. Together with reference TRBV11-2 and TRBJ1-1, the CDR3 gives the full variable domain: EAGVAQSPRYKIIEKRQSVAFWCNPISGHATLYWYQQILGQGPKLLIQFQNNGVVDDSQLPKDRFSAERLKGVDSTLKIQPAKLEDSAVYLCASSGDRVGSTEAFFGQGTRLTVV.

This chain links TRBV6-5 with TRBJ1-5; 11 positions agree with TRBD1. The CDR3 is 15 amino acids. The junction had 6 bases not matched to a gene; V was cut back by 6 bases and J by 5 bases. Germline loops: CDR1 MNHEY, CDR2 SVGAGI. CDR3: CASRSDRGLYQPQHF. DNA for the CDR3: TGTGCCAGCAGGTCGGACAGGGGGCTCTATCAGCCCCAGCATTTT.

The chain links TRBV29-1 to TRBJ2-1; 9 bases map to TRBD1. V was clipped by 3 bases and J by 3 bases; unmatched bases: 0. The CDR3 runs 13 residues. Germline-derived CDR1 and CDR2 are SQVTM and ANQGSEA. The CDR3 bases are TGCAGCGTTGAGACAGGGGGCTACAATGAGCAGTTCTTC. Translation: CSVETGGYNEQFF.

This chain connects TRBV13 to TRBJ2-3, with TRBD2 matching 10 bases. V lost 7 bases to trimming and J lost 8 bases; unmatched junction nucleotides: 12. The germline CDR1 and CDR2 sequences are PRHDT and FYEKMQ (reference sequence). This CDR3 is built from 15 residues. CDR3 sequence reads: CASNTRGASGSTQYF. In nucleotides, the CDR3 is TGTGCCAGCAACACCCGAGGGGCTAGCGGGAGTACGCAGTATTTT. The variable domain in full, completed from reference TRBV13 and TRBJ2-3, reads AAGVIQSPRHLIKEKRETATLKCYPIPRHDTVYWYQQGPGQDPQFLISFYEKMQSDKGSIPDRFSAQQFSDYHSELNMSSLELGDSALYFCASNTRGASGSTQYFGPGTRLTVL.

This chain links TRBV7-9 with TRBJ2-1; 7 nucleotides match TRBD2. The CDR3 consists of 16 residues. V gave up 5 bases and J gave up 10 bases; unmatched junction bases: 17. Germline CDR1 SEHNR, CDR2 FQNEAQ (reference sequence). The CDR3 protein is CASSTDLAARQWEQFF. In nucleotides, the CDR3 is TGTGCCAGCAGCACAGACCTAGCGGCCAGGCAGTGGGAGCAGTTCTTC. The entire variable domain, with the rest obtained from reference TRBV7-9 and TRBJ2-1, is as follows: DTGVSQNPRHKITKRGQNVTFRCDPISEHNRLYWYRQTLGQGPEFLTYFQNEAQLEKSRLLSDRFSAERPKGSFSTLEIQRTEQGDSAMYLCASSTDLAARQWEQFFGPGTRLTVL.

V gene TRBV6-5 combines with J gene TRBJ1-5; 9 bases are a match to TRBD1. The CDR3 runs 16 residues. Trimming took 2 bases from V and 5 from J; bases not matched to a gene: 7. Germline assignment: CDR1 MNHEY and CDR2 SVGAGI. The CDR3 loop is CASSYRRDRVDQPQHF. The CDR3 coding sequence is TGTGCCAGCAGTTACCGGAGGGACAGGGTGGATCAGCCCCAGCATTTT.

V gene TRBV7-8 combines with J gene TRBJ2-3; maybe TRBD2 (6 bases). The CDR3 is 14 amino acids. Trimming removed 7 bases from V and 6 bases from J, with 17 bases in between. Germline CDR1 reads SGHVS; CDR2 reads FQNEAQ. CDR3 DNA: TGTGCCAGCACTCTGCGGGAAGGGGCTGATACGCAGTATTTT. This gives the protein CASTLREGADTQYF.

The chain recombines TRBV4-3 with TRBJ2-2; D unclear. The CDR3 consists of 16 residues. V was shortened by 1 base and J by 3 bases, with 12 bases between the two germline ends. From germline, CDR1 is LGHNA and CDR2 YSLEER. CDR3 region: CASSQGFQDHTGELFF. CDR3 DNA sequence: TGCGCCAGCAGCCAAGGATTCCAGGATCACACCGGGGAGCTGTTTTTT.